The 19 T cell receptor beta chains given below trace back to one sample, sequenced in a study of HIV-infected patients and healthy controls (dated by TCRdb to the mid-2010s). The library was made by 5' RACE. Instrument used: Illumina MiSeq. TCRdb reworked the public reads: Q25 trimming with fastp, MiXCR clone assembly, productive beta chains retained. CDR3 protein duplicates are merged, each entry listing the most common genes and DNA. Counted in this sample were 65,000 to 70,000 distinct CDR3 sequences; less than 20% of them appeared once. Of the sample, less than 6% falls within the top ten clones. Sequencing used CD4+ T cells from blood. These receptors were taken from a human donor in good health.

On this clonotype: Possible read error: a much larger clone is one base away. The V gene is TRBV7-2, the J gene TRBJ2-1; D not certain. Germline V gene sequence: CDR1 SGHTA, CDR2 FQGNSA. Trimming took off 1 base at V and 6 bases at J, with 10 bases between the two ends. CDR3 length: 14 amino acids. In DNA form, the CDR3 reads TGTGCCAGCAGCTTAGGCGGCCTTGCCAATGAGCAGTTCTTC. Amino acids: CASSLGGLANEQFF.

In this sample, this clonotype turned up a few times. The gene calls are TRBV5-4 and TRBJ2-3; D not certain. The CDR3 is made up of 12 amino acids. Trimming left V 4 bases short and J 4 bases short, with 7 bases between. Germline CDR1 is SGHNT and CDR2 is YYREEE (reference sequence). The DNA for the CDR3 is TGTGCCAGCAGCCCATTTGCAGATACGCAGTATTTT. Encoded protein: CASSPFADTQYF.

The CDR3 sequence: CSARTFGSPYEQYF. CDR3 nucleotide sequence: TGCAGTGCTAGGACCTTCGGGAGTCCCTACGAGCAGTACTTC. This sequence joins TRBV20-1 and TRBJ2-7; TRBD2 might be the D (6 bases). Looked up from germline, CDR1 is DFQATT and CDR2 is SNEGSKA (reference sequence). The CDR3 sequence is 14 residues long. V lost 3 bases and J lost 2, with 14 bases in between.

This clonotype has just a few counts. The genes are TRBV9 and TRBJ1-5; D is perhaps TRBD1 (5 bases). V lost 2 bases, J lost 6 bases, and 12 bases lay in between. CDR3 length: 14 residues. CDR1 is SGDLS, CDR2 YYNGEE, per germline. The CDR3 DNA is TGTGCCAGCAGCGTGTACAGGAATCCTCAGCCCCAGCATTTT. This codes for CASSVYRNPQPQHF.

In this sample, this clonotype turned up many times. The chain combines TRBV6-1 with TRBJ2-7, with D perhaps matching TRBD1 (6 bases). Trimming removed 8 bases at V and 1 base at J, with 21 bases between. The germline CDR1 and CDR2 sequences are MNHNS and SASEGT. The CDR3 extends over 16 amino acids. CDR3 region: CASATEQGDISYEQYF. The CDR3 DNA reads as TGTGCCAGCGCCACTGAACAGGGTGACATATCCTACGAGCAGTACTTC.

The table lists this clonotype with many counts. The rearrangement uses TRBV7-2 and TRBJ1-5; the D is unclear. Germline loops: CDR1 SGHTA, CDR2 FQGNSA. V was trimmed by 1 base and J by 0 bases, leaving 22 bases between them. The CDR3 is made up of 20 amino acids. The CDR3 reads CASSLVSLGTSLYSNQPQHF. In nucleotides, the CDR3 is TGTGCCAGCAGCTTAGTGAGTCTGGGCACGTCACTTTATAGCAATCAGCCCCAGCATTTT.

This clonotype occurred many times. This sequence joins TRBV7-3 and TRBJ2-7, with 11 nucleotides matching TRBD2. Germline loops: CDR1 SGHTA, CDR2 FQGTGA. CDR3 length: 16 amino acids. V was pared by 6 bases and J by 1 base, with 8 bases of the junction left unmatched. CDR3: CASRPTLAGVSYEQYF. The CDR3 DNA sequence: TGTGCCAGCAGACCTACACTAGCGGGAGTATCCTACGAGCAGTACTTC.

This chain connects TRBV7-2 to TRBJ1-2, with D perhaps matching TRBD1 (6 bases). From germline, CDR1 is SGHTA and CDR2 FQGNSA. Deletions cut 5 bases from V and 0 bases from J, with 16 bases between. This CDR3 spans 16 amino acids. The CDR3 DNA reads TGTGCCAGCAGCCAAGGTCCGGACAGAGCTAACTATGGCTACACCTTC. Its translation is CASSQGPDRANYGYTF.

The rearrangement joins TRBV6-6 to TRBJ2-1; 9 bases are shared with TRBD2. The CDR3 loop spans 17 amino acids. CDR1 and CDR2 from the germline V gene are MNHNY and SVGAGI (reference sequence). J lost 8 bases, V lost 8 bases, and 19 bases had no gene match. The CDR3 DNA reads TGTGCCAGCGGGCCGGGCGCTATAGCGGGGGCCCACGATGAGCAGTTCTTC. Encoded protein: CASGPGAIAGAHDEQFF.

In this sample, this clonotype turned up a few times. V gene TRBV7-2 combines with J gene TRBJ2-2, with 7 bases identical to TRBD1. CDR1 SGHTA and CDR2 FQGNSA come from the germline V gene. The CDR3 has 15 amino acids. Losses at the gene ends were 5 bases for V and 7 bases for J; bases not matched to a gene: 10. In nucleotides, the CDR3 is TGTGCCAGCAGCGTGAGACAGGGTGGAGTCGGGGAGCTGTTTTTT. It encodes CASSVRQGGVGELFF.

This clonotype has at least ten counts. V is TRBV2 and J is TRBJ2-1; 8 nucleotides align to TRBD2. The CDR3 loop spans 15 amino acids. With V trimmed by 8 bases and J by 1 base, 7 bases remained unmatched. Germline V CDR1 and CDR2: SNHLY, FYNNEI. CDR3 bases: TGTGCCAGCTTCACCCCGGGGGGGTCCTACAATGAGCAGTTCTTC. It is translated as CASFTPGGSYNEQFF.

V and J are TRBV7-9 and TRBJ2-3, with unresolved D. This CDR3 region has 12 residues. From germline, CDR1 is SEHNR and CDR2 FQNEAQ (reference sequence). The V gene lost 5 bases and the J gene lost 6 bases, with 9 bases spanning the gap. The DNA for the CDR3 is TGTGCCAGCAGCCGAGCTACGGATACGCAGTATTTT. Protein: CASSRATDTQYF.

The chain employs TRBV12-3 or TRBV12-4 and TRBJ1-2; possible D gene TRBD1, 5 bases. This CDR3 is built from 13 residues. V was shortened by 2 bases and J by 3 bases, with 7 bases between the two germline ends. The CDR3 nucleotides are TGTGCCAGCAGTTTACAGGGATACTATGGCTACACCTTC. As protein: CASSLQGYYGYTF.

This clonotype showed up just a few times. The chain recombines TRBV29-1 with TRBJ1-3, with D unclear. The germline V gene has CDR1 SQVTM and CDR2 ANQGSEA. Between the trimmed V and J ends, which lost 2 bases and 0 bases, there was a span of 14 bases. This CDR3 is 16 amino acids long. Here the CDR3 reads CSVETTGIYSGNTIYF. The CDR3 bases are TGCAGCGTTGAAACAACTGGGATTTACTCTGGAAACACCATATATTTT.

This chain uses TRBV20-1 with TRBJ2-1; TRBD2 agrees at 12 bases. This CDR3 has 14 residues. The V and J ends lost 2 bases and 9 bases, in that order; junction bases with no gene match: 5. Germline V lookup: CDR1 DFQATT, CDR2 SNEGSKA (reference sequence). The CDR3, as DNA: TGCAGTGCTAGAAAGGGACTAGCGGGTCCTGAGCAGTTCTTC. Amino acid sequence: CSARKGLAGPEQFF.

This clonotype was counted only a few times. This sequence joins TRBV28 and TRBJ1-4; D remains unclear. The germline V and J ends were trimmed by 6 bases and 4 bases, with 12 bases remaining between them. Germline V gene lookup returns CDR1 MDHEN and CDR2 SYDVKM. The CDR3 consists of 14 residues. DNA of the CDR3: TGTGCCAGCAGCCAACAGATCGGTAATGAAAAACTGTTTTTT. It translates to CASSQQIGNEKLFF. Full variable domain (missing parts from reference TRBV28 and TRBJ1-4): DVKVTQSSRYLVKRTGEKVFLECVQDMDHENMFWYRQDPGLGLRLIYFSYDVKMKEKGDIPEGYSVSREKKERFSLILESASTNQTSMYLCASSQQIGNEKLFFGSGTQLSVL.

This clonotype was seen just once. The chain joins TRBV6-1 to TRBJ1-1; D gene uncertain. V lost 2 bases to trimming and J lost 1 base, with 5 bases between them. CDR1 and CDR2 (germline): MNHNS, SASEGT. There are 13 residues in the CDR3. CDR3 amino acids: CASSETRNTEAFF. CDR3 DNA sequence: TGTGCCAGCAGTGAAACCCGGAACACTGAAGCTTTCTTT.

CDR3 amino acids: CSVEGGTSGRYEQYF. CDR3 in DNA: TGCAGCGTTGAAGGGGGGACTAGCGGGAGATACGAGCAGTACTTC. The chain links TRBV29-1 to TRBJ2-7; the match to TRBD2 covers 14 bases. V was pared by 1 base and J by 4 bases, with 3 bases of the junction left unmatched. The germline V gene encodes CDR1 SQVTM and CDR2 ANQGSEA. The CDR3 runs 15 residues.

The CDR3 spells CAWSVIYGTGAFF. The DNA of the CDR3 is TGTGCCTGGAGTGTAATTTATGGGACAGGAGCTTTCTTT. The genes are TRBV30 and TRBJ1-1, with TRBD1 matching over 8 bases. V lost 0 bases and J lost 10; bases outside the gene matches: 7. The germline V gene has CDR1 GTSNPN and CDR2 SVGIG (reference sequence). This CDR3 spans 13 amino acids.